Below, 27 T cell receptor beta chains from the same sample are listed, as sequenced in a study of blood T cells in healthy people across ages. A second PCR of roughly 7 to 11 cycles used a sample-barcoded 5' primer and a J-beta primer mix. TCRdb independently ran MiXCR on the 5' RACE reads; one entry per CDR3 protein. Seen here are some 1.4 million distinct CDR3 sequences, roughly 45% observed once, and the top ten hold roughly 7.7%. The sequenced material came from blood. The receptors come from a woman in her late teens or twenties in good health.

The rearrangement joins TRBV6-1 to TRBJ1-2; D possibly corresponds to TRBD1 (5 bases). Trimming shortened V by 5 bases and J by 4 bases, and 23 bases separated the two germline ends. CDR1 MNHNS and CDR2 SASEGT come from the germline V gene. The CDR3 is 17 residues long. The CDR3 here is CASSLRGAGRISYGYTF. As DNA, the CDR3 is TGTGCCAGCAGTCTTCGAGGGGCAGGGAGAATTTCCTATGGCTACACCTTC.

This chain connects TRBV6-6 to TRBJ1-1; D not certain. The CDR3 is 13 amino acids. Trimming took 0 bases from V and 5 from J, leaving 7 bases between them. The germline V gene encodes CDR1 MNHNY and CDR2 SVGAGI (reference sequence). CDR3 in DNA: TGTGCCAGCAGTTACTCCCAAGAGACTGAAGCTTTCTTT. Residues: CASSYSQETEAFF.

V usage is TRBV20-1 and J usage is TRBJ2-7, with 9 bases that match TRBD2. CDR3 length equals 15 residues. Germline CDR1 is DFQATT and CDR2 is SNEGSKA (reference sequence). Losses at the gene ends were 4 bases for V and 6 bases for J; bases not matched to a gene: 13. CDR3 region: CSAITTPGLAVEQYF. The CDR3 region has the DNA TGCAGTGCTATCACCACCCCGGGACTAGCTGTCGAGCAGTACTTC.

V and J are TRBV6-1 and TRBJ1-6; maybe TRBD1 (5 bases). Between the trimmed V and J ends, which lost 7 bases and 7 bases, there was a span of 14 bases. The CDR3 is 14 residues long. CDR1 and CDR2 from the germline V gene are MNHNS and SASEGT. The CDR3 sequence: CASILSGGNSPLHF. CDR3 in DNA: TGTGCCAGCATCCTAAGCGGGGGGAATTCACCCCTCCACTTT.

This clonotype has a count of ten or more. The J gene is TRBJ2-1, the V gene TRBV7-2; D gene uncertain. Germline V gene lookup returns CDR1 SGHTA and CDR2 FQGNSA. V lost 1 base and J lost 4, with 8 bases in between. The CDR3 runs 14 residues. The CDR3: CASSLGGRYNEQFF. For the CDR3, the DNA is TGTGCCAGCAGCTTAGGGGGTAGATACAATGAGCAGTTCTTC.

The chain carries TRBV20-1 and TRBJ2-5; a possible D gene is TRBD1 (6 bases). The end of the DNA fits TRBJ2-7 better, so the J call may be wrong. CDR3 length: 13 amino acids. Germline V lookup: CDR1 DFQATT, CDR2 SNEGSKA (reference sequence). CDR3 sequence (DNA): TGCAGTGCTAGAGACGACAGGTCCGACGAGCAGTACTTC. This encodes CSARDDRSDEQYF.

The V call is TRBV18, the J call TRBJ2-4; either TRBD1 or TRBD2 may supply D (6 bases each). TRBJ2-7 matches the DNA end more closely, so the J call is doubtful. There are 16 residues in the CDR3. Germline V gene lookup returns CDR1 KGHSH and CDR2 LQKENI. The DNA for the CDR3 is TGTGCCAGCTCACCACCGGGGGCGGGATGGCTTGACGAGCAGTACTTC. Protein product: CASSPPGAGWLDEQYF.

The chain couples TRBV3-1 to TRBJ2-1; 8 nucleotides align to TRBD1. The CDR3 covers 15 residues. The germline CDR1 and CDR2 sequences are LGHDT and YNNKEL (reference sequence). J was trimmed by 3 bases and V by 4 bases; bases with no gene match: 5. CDR3: CASSPGQVDYNEQFF. The CDR3 bases are TGTGCCAGCAGCCCGGGACAGGTAGACTACAATGAGCAGTTCTTC.

This clonotype showed up just a few times. The chain employs TRBV24-1 and TRBJ2-1; 10 nucleotides align to TRBD2. V shed 3 bases, J shed 9 bases, and the junction held 10 bases outside the gene matches. Germline CDR1 is KGHDR and CDR2 is SFDVKD. The CDR3 has 16 residues. CDR3: CATSDPLAGAGGEQFF. In nucleotides, the CDR3 is TGTGCCACCAGTGATCCTCTAGCGGGAGCAGGGGGTGAGCAGTTCTTC.

This sequence joins TRBV29-1 and TRBJ2-3, with a weak D call TRBD1 (6 bases). The germline gives CDR1 SQVTM, CDR2 ANQGSEA. V lost 5 bases to trimming and J lost 4 bases, with 19 bases between them. This CDR3 has 15 residues. Written as DNA, the CDR3 is TGCAGCGTTCAGAGGGGGTTGGGTTCCGCAGATACGCAGTATTTT. The encoded protein is CSVQRGLGSADTQYF.

The chain uses TRBV5-1 and TRBJ1-2, with 7 bases aligning to TRBD1. After removal of 1 base from V and 7 bases from J, the junction contained 13 bases not matched to a gene. Germline V gene data show CDR1 as SGHRS and CDR2 as YFSETQ. The CDR3 covers 16 residues. The CDR3 DNA reads as TGCGCCAGCAGCTTGAGTCCCGCTACAGGGGTCAGTGGCTACACCTTC. Translation gives CASSLSPATGVSGYTF.

This sequence joins TRBV7-2 and TRBJ1-1; D call uncertain. The CDR3 is 17 amino acids. CDR1 is SGHTA, CDR2 FQGNSA, per germline. V lost 7 bases to trimming and J lost 3 bases, with 24 bases between them. The CDR3 nucleotides read TGTGCCAGCATCCAACGGGCGTCCCAGGATCCTGACACTGAAGCTTTCTTT. Translation gives CASIQRASQDPDTEAFF.

This clonotype was counted only a few times. The J gene is TRBJ2-7, the V gene TRBV27, with D perhaps being TRBD1 or TRBD2 (6 bases each). The CDR3 is 16 amino acids. The ends were cut back, 7 bases at V and 2 bases at J, with 21 bases in the middle. Germline values: CDR1 MNHEY, CDR2 SMNVEV (reference sequence). The CDR3 DNA reads TGTGCCAGCACCCGTCTGGGGGGCGACCTAACCTACGAGCAGTACTTC. Residues: CASTRLGGDLTYEQYF.

V usage is TRBV5-1 and J usage is TRBJ2-1, with 12 nucleotides matching TRBD2. Looked up from germline, CDR1 is SGHRS and CDR2 is YFSETQ. CDR3 size: 14 residues. Losses at the gene ends were 6 bases for V and 6 bases for J; bases not matched to a gene: 4. CDR3 region: CASKLAGGLNEQFF. CDR3 DNA: TGCGCCAGCAAACTAGCGGGGGGACTCAATGAGCAGTTCTTC. The full variable domain, its missing parts supplied by reference TRBV5-1 and TRBJ2-1, is KAGVTQTPRYLIKTRGQQVTLSCSPISGHRSVSWYQQTPGQGLQFLFEYFSETQRNKGNFPGRFSGRQFSNSRSEMNVSTLELGDSALYLCASKLAGGLNEQFFGPGTRLTVL.

CDR3 region: CSARTYEGVPEAFF. In DNA, the CDR3 is TGCAGTGCTAGGACCTACGAGGGGGTCCCTGAAGCTTTCTTT. This chain joins TRBV20-1 and TRBJ1-1; TRBD1 might be the D (6 bases). The germline V gene encodes CDR1 DFQATT and CDR2 SNEGSKA (reference sequence). V was pared by 3 bases and J by 6 bases, with 17 bases between. CDR3 length: 14 residues.

The chain uses TRBV6-1 and TRBJ2-4; D is possibly TRBD1 (5 bases). The CDR3 has 16 amino acids. Trimming took 1 base from V and 0 from J, leaving 10 bases between them. CDR1 is MNHNS and CDR2 is SASEGT in the germline V gene. CDR3 sequence reads: CASSEEQGRAKNIQYF. In nucleotides, the CDR3 is TGTGCCAGCAGTGAAGAGCAGGGAAGAGCCAAAAACATTCAGTACTTC.

This clonotype was seen more than once but under ten times. J is TRBJ1-1 and V is TRBV28; TRBD1 matches at 10 bases. The CDR3 runs to 15 residues. Germline V gene sequence: CDR1 MDHEN, CDR2 SYDVKM. The V segment lost 8 bases and the J segment 3 bases; nucleotides outside the gene matches: 9. CDR3 coding DNA: TGTGCCAGCGGGGGACAGGGGCAGATGTACACTGAAGCTTTCTTT. It codes for CASGGQGQMYTEAFF.

This clonotype was seen just once. The rearrangement links TRBV20-1 to TRBJ1-1; D uncertain. The CDR3 covers 15 residues. Per the germline V gene, CDR1 is DFQATT and CDR2 is SNEGSKA (reference sequence). V was shortened by 5 bases and J by 2 bases, with 18 bases between the two germline ends. The DNA for the CDR3 is TGCAGTGCTCGCGGATTCCGGGAACTAAACACTGAAGCTTTCTTT. As protein: CSARGFRELNTEAFF.

DNA of the CDR3: TGTGCCAGCAGTACGACAGGGGGAACGAGAAAATCCTACAATGAGCAGTTCTTC. Its protein product is CASSTTGGTRKSYNEQFF. The V call is TRBV12-3 or TRBV12-4, the J call TRBJ2-1; TRBD1 aligns across 9 bases. The CDR3 runs 18 residues. V dropped 5 bases and J dropped 1; count of bases not matched to a gene: 12.

The gene calls are TRBV9 and TRBJ2-7; D tentatively fits TRBD1 or TRBD2 (5 bases each). Germline CDR1 is SGDLS and CDR2 is YYNGEE. The V gene lost 4 bases and the J gene lost 0 bases, with 17 bases spanning the gap. This CDR3 region has 16 residues. The CDR3 loop reads CASSPRWDVASYEQYF. The CDR3 DNA sequence: TGTGCCAGCAGCCCCCGCTGGGACGTAGCCTCCTACGAGCAGTACTTC.

V gene TRBV12-3 or TRBV12-4 combines with J gene TRBJ1-2, with D perhaps matching TRBD1 (6 bases). The CDR3 length is 13 residues. V was shortened by 7 bases and J by 6 bases, with 15 bases between the two germline ends. In DNA form, the CDR3 reads TGTGCCAGCACCTCTGTGGGGGCGGATGGCTACACCTTC. Encoded protein: CASTSVGADGYTF.

This clonotype was seen a handful of times. This sequence joins TRBV12-3 or TRBV12-4 and TRBJ2-3; 10 bases are shared with TRBD2. The CDR3 contains 16 residues. The J segment lost 0 bases and the V segment lost 8 bases, leaving 8 bases of the junction unmatched. Here the CDR3 reads CASVLGLAPSTDTQYF. The CDR3 DNA follows: TGTGCCAGCGTCTTGGGACTAGCGCCTAGCACAGATACGCAGTATTTT.

The chain couples TRBV20-1 to TRBJ2-5; TRBD2 aligns across 9 bases. Trimming at V came to 4 bases and at J to 11 bases, leaving 14 bases not matched to a gene. Germline-derived CDR1 and CDR2 are DFQATT and SNEGSKA (reference sequence). The CDR3 has 14 residues. The CDR3 DNA reads TGCAGTGCTATAGCGGGGGCCGCGTGGGGGGAGCAGTACTTC. Its translation: CSAIAGAAWGEQYF.

The chain recombines TRBV2 with TRBJ1-2, with a tentative D call TRBD1 (6 bases). The V gene lost 6 bases and the J gene lost 4 bases, with 12 bases spanning the gap. Germline V gives CDR1 SNHLY, CDR2 FYNNEI. The CDR3 has 13 amino acids. The CDR3 nucleotides are TGTGCCAGCAGCCAGGGGCCTCCCTATGGCTACACCTTC. This gives the protein CASSQGPPYGYTF.

The chain carries TRBV7-2 and TRBJ2-5; weak D call: TRBD2 (6 bases). Germline CDR1 reads SGHTA; CDR2 reads FQGNSA. The V and J ends lost 1 base and 2 bases respectively, with 11 bases between them. The CDR3 has 15 amino acids. Here the CDR3 reads CASSLERTMQETQYF. The DNA of the CDR3 is TGTGCCAGCAGCTTAGAGAGGACTATGCAAGAGACCCAGTACTTC.

The genes are TRBV7-8 and TRBJ1-4; tentatively, D is TRBD1 (5 bases). Between the trimmed V and J ends, which lost 2 bases and 8 bases, there was a span of 12 bases. The CDR3 spans 14 residues. Germline V gene lookup returns CDR1 SGHVS and CDR2 FQNEAQ. CDR3 sequence reads: CASSLIQGGEKLFF. Written as DNA, the CDR3 is TGTGCCAGCAGCTTAATCCAGGGAGGAGAAAAACTGTTTTTT.

V gene TRBV3-1 combines with J gene TRBJ2-3, with a tentative D call TRBD2 (5 bases). The CDR3 spans 14 residues. With 7 bases removed from V and 5 bases from J, the gap between germline ends came to 16 bases. Germline V gives CDR1 LGHDT, CDR2 YNNKEL (reference sequence). CDR3 loop: CASMEAHRRDTQYF. The CDR3 region has the DNA TGTGCCAGCATGGAGGCGCACCGGAGAGATACGCAGTATTTT.